Here is one T cell receptor (beta chain) with its context. The sample comes from a study of blood T cells in healthy people across ages. Total RNA extraction produced at least 5 micrograms (per sample) for the study. Next came a second PCR, run for about 6 to 12 cycles, which used a sample-barcoded 5' primer along with a J-beta primer mix. A tag from a template-switch adaptor with 12 random nucleotides marked each cDNA molecule. TCRdb itself ran the 5' RACE reads through MiXCR, one entry per CDR3 protein. The sample includes about 1.4 million distinct CDR3 sequences, roughly 64% of them seen just once. Trimming cost V 5 bases and J 1 base; bases outside gene matches: 7. The length of the CDR3 is 18 residues. Germline V CDR1 and CDR2: SGHTA, FQGNSA.

The chain carries TRBV7-2 and TRBJ2-6; 11 bases agree with TRBD1. The sequencing sample was made of blood. The sequence was obtained from a man between 18 and 29 years old in good health. CDR3 in amino acids: CASSTDRGLNSGANVLTF. The CDR3 region has the DNA TGTGCCAGCAGCACGGACAGGGGGCTCAATTCTGGGGCCAACGTCCTGACTTTC.